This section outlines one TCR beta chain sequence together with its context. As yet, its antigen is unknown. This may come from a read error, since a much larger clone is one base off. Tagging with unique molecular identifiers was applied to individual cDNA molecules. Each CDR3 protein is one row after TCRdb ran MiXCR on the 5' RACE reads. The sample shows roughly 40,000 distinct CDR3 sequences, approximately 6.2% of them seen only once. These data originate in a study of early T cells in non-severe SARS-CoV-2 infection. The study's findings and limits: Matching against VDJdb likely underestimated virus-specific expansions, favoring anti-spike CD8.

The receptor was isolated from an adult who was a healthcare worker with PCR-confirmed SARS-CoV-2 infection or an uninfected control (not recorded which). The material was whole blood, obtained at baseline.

CDR3 in amino acids: CSASGGETFF. CDR3 sequence (DNA): TGCAGTGCCAGTGGGGGGGAAACTTTCTTT. This rearrangement joins TRBV20-1 to TRBJ1-1, with D perhaps TRBD1 (5 bases). Germline V gene sequence: CDR1 DFQATT, CDR2 SNEGSKA (reference sequence). Trimming pared 6 bases from V and 12 bases from J, leaving 14 bases between. This CDR3 region has 10 residues.